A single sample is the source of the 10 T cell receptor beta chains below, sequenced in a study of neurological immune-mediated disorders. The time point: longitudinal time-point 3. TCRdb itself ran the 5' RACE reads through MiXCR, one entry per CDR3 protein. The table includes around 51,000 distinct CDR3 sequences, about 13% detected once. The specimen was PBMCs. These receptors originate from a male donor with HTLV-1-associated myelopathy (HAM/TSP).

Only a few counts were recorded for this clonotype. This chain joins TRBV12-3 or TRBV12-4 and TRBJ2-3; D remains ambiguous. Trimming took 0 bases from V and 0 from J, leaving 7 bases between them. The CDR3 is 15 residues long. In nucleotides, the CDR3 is TGTGCCAGCAGTTTAGCGGGCTATAGCACAGATACGCAGTATTTT. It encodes CASSLAGYSTDTQYF.

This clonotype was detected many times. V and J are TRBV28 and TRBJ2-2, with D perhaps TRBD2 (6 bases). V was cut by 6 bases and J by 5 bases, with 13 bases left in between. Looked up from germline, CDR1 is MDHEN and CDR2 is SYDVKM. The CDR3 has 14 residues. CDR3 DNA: TGTGCCAGCAGCTCGCCCGGAGGGACCGGGGAGCTGTTTTTT. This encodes CASSSPGGTGELFF.

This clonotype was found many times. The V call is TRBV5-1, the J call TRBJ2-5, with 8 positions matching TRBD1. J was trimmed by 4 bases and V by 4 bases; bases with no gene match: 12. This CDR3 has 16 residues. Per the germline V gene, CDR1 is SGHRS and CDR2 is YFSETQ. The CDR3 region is CASSLGPGQGGETQYF. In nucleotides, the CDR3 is TGCGCCAGCAGCCTGGGTCCCGGACAGGGAGGAGAGACCCAGTACTTC.

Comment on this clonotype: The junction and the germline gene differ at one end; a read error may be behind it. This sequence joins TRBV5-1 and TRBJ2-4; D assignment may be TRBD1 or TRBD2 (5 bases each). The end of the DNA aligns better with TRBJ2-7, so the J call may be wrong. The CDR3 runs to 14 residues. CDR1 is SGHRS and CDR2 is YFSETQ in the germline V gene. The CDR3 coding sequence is TGCACCAGCAGGCCCGGTGGGGGTGTCGTCGAGCAGTACTTC. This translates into CTSRPGGGVVEQYF.

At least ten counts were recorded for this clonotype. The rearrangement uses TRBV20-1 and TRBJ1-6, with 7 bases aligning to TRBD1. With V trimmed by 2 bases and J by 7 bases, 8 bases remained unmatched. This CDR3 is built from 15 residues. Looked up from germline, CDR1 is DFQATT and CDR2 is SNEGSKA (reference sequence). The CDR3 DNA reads TGCAGTGCTAGAAGAGGGACAGCAACCAATTCACCCCTCCACTTT. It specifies CSARRGTATNSPLHF.

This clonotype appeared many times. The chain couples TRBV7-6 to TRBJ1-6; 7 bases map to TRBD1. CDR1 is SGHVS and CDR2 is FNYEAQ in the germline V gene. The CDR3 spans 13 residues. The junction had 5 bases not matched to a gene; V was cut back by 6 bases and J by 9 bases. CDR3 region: CASSKTGVSPLHF. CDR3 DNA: TGTGCCAGCAGTAAAACAGGGGTTTCACCCCTCCACTTT.

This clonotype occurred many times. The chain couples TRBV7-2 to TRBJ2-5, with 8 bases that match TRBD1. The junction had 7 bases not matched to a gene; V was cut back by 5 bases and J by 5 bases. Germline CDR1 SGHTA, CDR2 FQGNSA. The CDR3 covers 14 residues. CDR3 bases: TGTGCCAGCAGCCAGGACAGGGCGGTGGAGACCCAGTACTTC. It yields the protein CASSQDRAVETQYF.

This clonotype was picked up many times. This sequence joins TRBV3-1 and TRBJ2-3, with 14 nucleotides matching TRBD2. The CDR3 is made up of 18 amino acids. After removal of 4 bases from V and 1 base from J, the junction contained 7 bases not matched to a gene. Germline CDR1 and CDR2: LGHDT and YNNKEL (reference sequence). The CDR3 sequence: CASSLEGTSGGGTDTQYF. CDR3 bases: TGTGCCAGCAGCCTGGAGGGGACTAGCGGGGGTGGCACAGATACGCAGTATTTT.

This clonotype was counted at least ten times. In DNA form, the CDR3 reads TGCAGCGTTGAGGGGACCACGAAAAGGGAGCAGTACTTC. Its protein product is CSVEGTTKREQYF. The V and J genes are TRBV29-1 and TRBJ2-7, with D perhaps being TRBD1 or TRBD2 (5 bases each). The CDR3 contains 13 residues. Germline V gives CDR1 SQVTM, CDR2 ANQGSEA. V was pared by 3 bases and J by 7 bases, with 16 bases between.

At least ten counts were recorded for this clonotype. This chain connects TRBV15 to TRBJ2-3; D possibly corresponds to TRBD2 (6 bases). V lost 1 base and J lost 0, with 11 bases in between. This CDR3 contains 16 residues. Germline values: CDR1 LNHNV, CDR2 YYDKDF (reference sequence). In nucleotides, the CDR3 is TGTGCCACCAGCAGAGGCCGGGGGTCTAGCACAGATACGCAGTATTTT. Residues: CATSRGRGSSTDTQYF. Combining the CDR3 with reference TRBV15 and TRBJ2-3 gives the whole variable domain DAMVIQNPRYQVTQFGKPVTLSCSQTLNHNVMYWYQQKSSQAPKLLFHYYDKDFNNEADTPDNFQSRRPNTSFCFLDIRSPGLGDTAMYLCATSRGRGSSTDTQYFGPGTRLTVL.